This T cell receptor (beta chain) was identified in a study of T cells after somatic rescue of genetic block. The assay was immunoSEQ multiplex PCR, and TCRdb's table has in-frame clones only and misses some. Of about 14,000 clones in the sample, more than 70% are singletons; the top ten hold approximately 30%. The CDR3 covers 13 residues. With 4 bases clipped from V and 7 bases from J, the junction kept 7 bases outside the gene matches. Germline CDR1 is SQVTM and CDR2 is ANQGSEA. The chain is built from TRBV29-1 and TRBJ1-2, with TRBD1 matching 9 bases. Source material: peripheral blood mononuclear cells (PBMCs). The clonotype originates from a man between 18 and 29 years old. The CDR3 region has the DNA TGCAGCGTTGGGGCCGGGACAGGGACTGGCTACACCTTC. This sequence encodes CSVGAGTGTGYTF.